The 13 T cell receptor beta chains below all came from one sample that was sequenced in a study of T cells in Graves' hyperthyroidism and ophthalmopathy. Amplification targeted TCR beta CDR3 regions from RNA transcripts. RT-PCR in the first round (using the HTBI primer set) targeted the TCR CDR3. MiXCR, applied by TCRdb to the multiplex PCR reads, yields one record per CDR3 protein. The sample has 300,000 or so distinct CDR3 sequences; under 25% are singletons. Sequenced sample: blood. The receptors here all came from a woman in her 50s with Graves' hyperthyroidism.

V usage is TRBV6-2 or TRBV6-3 and J usage is TRBJ2-7; no firm D call. Germline CDR1 reads MNHEY; CDR2 reads SVGEGT. The CDR3 covers 12 residues. V was trimmed by 6 bases and J by 5 bases, leaving 11 bases between them. The CDR3 sequence is CASSTSLHEQYF. DNA of the CDR3: TGTGCCAGCAGCACCTCCCTCCACGAGCAGTACTTC.

V usage is TRBV20-1 and J usage is TRBJ1-1, with no clear D. CDR1 DFQATT and CDR2 SNEGSKA come from the germline V gene (reference sequence). The CDR3 runs to 16 residues. Trimming left V 0 bases short and J 3 bases short, with 17 bases between. The CDR3 is CSARDPRERKYTEAFF. As DNA, the CDR3 is TGCAGTGCTAGAGACCCCCGGGAGAGGAAGTACACTGAAGCTTTCTTT.

This clonotype was counted only a few times. The chain combines TRBV10-3 with TRBJ1-2; D is undetermined. Germline CDR1 ENHRY, CDR2 SYGVKD. The CDR3 is 11 amino acids. Trimming left V 7 bases short and J 6 bases short, with 9 bases between. The CDR3 protein is CAITDTHGYTF. The DNA for the CDR3 is TGTGCCATCACCGACACCCATGGCTACACCTTC.

This clonotype came up many times. The chain links TRBV30 to TRBJ2-7; 8 nucleotides line up with TRBD1. Germline CDR1 reads GTSNPN; CDR2 reads SVGIG (reference sequence). V lost 4 bases to trimming and J lost 3 bases; unmatched junction nucleotides: 2. The CDR3 spans 12 residues. This CDR3 is CAWKTGGYEQYF. In nucleotides, the CDR3 is TGTGCCTGGAAAACAGGGGGCTACGAGCAGTACTTC.

This chain connects TRBV6-1 to TRBJ2-1; 9 bases match TRBD1. This CDR3 has 14 residues. In germline, CDR1 is MNHNS, CDR2 SASEGT. V lost 6 bases to trimming and J lost 8 bases; unmatched junction nucleotides: 8. DNA of the CDR3: TGTGCCAGCAGGCAACCGGGACAGGGCTATGAGCAGTTCTTC. Translation gives CASRQPGQGYEQFF.

The table lists this clonotype with many counts. The CDR3 here is CASSATGVGYNEQFF. CDR3 in DNA: TGTGCCAGCAGCGCTACAGGGGTCGGATACAATGAGCAGTTCTTC. V and J are TRBV11-3 and TRBJ2-1; 7 nucleotides match TRBD1. CDR1 SGHNT and CDR2 YENEEA come from the germline V gene. The length of the CDR3 is 15 residues. Trimming at V came to 5 bases and at J to 4 bases, leaving 8 bases not matched to a gene.

V gene TRBV19 combines with J gene TRBJ2-2; possible D gene TRBD1, 5 bases. The CDR3 spans 14 residues. V shed 2 bases and J shed 5 bases, with 9 bases lying between them. The germline V gene encodes CDR1 LNHDA and CDR2 SQIVND (reference sequence). The CDR3 protein is CASSISKGTGELFF. Here the CDR3 DNA reads TGTGCCAGTAGTATATCTAAGGGGACCGGGGAGCTGTTTTTT.

This clonotype showed up just once. A read error may produce the germline difference seen at one junction end. CDR3 coding DNA: TGTGCCAGCAACTCCAGGAGGGGGCTTGCCTTC. It specifies CASNSRRGLAF. The chain links TRBV28 to TRBJ1-2, with 7 bases identical to TRBD1. The CDR3 extends over 11 amino acids. Germline V gene lookup returns CDR1 MDHEN and CDR2 SYDVKM.

This clonotype turned up a few times. V usage is TRBV5-1 and J usage is TRBJ2-7; D possibly uses TRBD1 or TRBD2 (6 bases each). The V end lost 5 bases, the J end lost 0 bases, and 15 bases lay between the germline ends. The CDR3 covers 15 residues. Looked up from germline, CDR1 is SGHRS and CDR2 is YFSETQ. The CDR3 nucleotides read TGCGCCAGCAGTTCTACAGGGAGGAGCTCCTACGAGCAGTACTTC. Amino acid sequence: CASSSTGRSSYEQYF.

The chain couples TRBV10-3 to TRBJ1-2, with D possibly TRBD1 on 5 matching bases. The germline gives CDR1 ENHRY, CDR2 SYGVKD. CDR3 length: 15 residues. V was shortened by 0 bases and J by 8 bases, with 16 bases between the two germline ends. CDR3: CAISESTQGRMGYTF. The CDR3 DNA sequence: TGTGCCATCAGTGAGTCGACTCAGGGTCGGATGGGCTACACCTTC.

This clonotype has ten or more counts. The chain joins TRBV20-1 to TRBJ2-3, with D possibly being TRBD2 (7 bases). Per germline, CDR1 DFQATT and CDR2 SNEGSKA (reference sequence). V was pared by 3 bases and J by 4 bases, with 20 bases between. CDR3 length: 16 residues. This chain's CDR3 is CSASPGRGGRPDTQYF. CDR3 DNA sequence: TGCAGTGCTAGCCCTGGAAGGGGGGGCCGCCCAGATACGCAGTATTTT.

This clonotype turned up a few times. This rearrangement joins TRBV3-1 to TRBJ2-3; D is uncertain. Germline-derived CDR1 and CDR2 are LGHDT and YNNKEL (reference sequence). The CDR3 covers 12 residues. V was pared by 1 base and J by 6 bases, with 5 bases between. Here the CDR3 reads CASSQGWDTQYF. CDR3 nucleotide sequence: TGTGCCAGCAGCCAAGGGTGGGATACGCAGTATTTT.

Comments on this clonotype: A much larger clone lies one base from this, so it may be a read error. This chain uses TRBV28 with TRBJ2-1; D is perhaps TRBD2 (6 bases). With 8 bases removed from V and 2 bases from J, the gap between germline ends came to 16 bases. There are 15 residues in the CDR3. CDR1 and CDR2 from the germline V gene are MDHEN and SYDVKM. DNA of the CDR3: TGTGCCAGCGGCCGCGGCGGGAACACCTACAATGAGCAGTTCTTC. Amino acids: CASGRGGNTYNEQFF.